This TCR beta chain is drawn from a study of T-cell reconstitution after alpha-beta-depleted transplantation in children. The CDR3 contains 11 residues. Germline assignment: CDR1 ENHRY and CDR2 SYGVKD. Trimming took off 4 bases at V and 1 base at J, with 2 bases between the two ends. A library of TCRbeta sequences, prepared with unique molecular identifiers, was generated. One entry per CDR3 protein, called by TCRdb with MiXCR from the PCR reads. The sample has 440,000 or so distinct CDR3 sequences; around two fifths are singletons. A remark on this clonotype: The antigen is undetermined.

Notes on the study in general: Reportedly, only several hundred clones from non-depleted graft cells drove alpha-beta T-cell counts at about two months.

The TCR comes from a girl aged 2-10 years with aplastic anemia, due to receive a stem cell transplant. Source: PBMCs, taken before TCRalphabeta/CD19-depleted stem cell transplant. V is TRBV10-3 and J is TRBJ2-7; D remains ambiguous. CDR3 sequence (DNA): TGTGCCATCAGTGCTTCCTACGAGCAGTACTTC. It translates to CAISASYEQYF.